These 3 T cell receptor beta chains share one sample of origin, sequenced in a study of OX40 agonist ivuxolimab in advanced cancers. TCRdb keeps only in-frame clones here, not all; method: immunoSEQ multiplex PCR. The sample yields about 19,000 clones, about 89% seen once. This specimen was CD4+ or CD8+ T cells sorted from blood, taken in a trial of the OX40 agonist ivuxolimab. These receptors all come from an adult with an advanced solid tumor such as melanoma, head and neck, liver or kidney cancer.

As regards this clone: An end of the junction does not agree with germline; a read error may underlie this. The V gene is TRBV7-7, the J gene TRBJ2-2; D unclear. Germline V gene sequence: CDR1 SSHAT, CDR2 FNYEAQ (reference sequence). The CDR3 is made up of 12 amino acids. The CDR3 loop reads CASSFQDGELFF. The CDR3 DNA is TGTGCTAGCAGCTTCCAGGACGGGGAGCTGTTTTTT.

This chain links TRBV9 with TRBJ2-6; no firm D call. Trimming shortened V by 3 bases and J by 2 bases, and 15 bases separated the two germline ends. Germline CDR1 and CDR2: SGDLS and YYNGEE. CDR3 length equals 17 residues. DNA of the CDR3: TGTGCCAGCAGCGACTCCCTCGAGTGGGCTGGGGCCAACGTCCTGACTTTC. Protein: CASSDSLEWAGANVLTF.

The chain is built from TRBV6-5 and TRBJ2-6; D uncertain. The CDR3 is made up of 15 amino acids. With 2 bases removed from V and 0 bases from J, the gap between germline ends came to 5 bases. Germline V gene data show CDR1 as MNHEY and CDR2 as SVGAGI. The chain's CDR3 is CASSYVLSGANVLTF. The CDR3 DNA sequence: TGTGCCAGCAGTTACGTCCTCTCTGGGGCCAACGTCCTGACTTTC.